Presented here are 21 T cell receptor beta chains from one specimen sequenced in a study of blood T cell repertoires in COVID-19. The data were produced by immunoSEQ multiplex PCR, yet TCRdb's version contains in-frame clones alone and is incomplete. Altogether fewer than 350,000 clones are present, 85% being singletons, with the ten largest covering about 2%. Sequenced sample: PBMCs or T cells enriched from blood (not recorded which). All receptors derive from a woman younger than 45 who had been exposed to COVID-19.

This clone is a singleton in its sample. The V and J genes are TRBV5-1 and TRBJ2-5; a weak D match, TRBD1 (5 bases). Trimming pared 4 bases from V and 2 bases from J, leaving 9 bases between. Germline CDR1 SGHRS, CDR2 YFSETQ. The CDR3 loop spans 13 amino acids. CDR3: CASSGRQQETQYF. CDR3 sequence (DNA): TGCGCCAGCAGCGGTAGACAGCAAGAGACCCAGTACTTC.

The chain carries TRBV9 and TRBJ2-5; 14 positions match TRBD2. The CDR3 totals 17 residues. The V and J ends lost 4 bases and 4 bases, in that order; junction bases with no gene match: 9. Germline V gene sequence: CDR1 SGDLS, CDR2 YYNGEE. This CDR3 reads CASSRGTSGGTGETQYF. DNA for the CDR3: TGTGCCAGCAGCCGCGGGACTAGCGGGGGAACGGGAGAGACCCAGTACTTC. Based on the CDR3 plus reference TRBV9 and TRBJ2-5, the full variable domain is DSGVTQTPKHLITATGQRVTLRCSPRSGDLSVYWYQQSLDQGLQFLIQYYNGEERAKGNILERFSAQQFPDLHSELNLSSLELGDSALYFCASSRGTSGGTGETQYFGPGTRLLVL.

This clone occurred once. The chain uses TRBV6-5 and TRBJ2-5; 8 bases map to TRBD2. Germline V gene data show CDR1 as MNHEY and CDR2 as SVGAGI. This CDR3 has 13 residues. V shed 6 bases and J 5 bases; nucleotides not matched to a gene: 5. The CDR3 DNA reads TGTGCCAGCAGGGCTCGGACTAGCGAGACCCAGTACTTC. Translation: CASRARTSETQYF.

This chain connects TRBV23-1 to TRBJ1-2; tentatively, D is TRBD1 (5 bases). TRBV23-1 is given ORF status, its function remaining uncertain. The germline V and J ends were trimmed by 7 bases and 6 bases, with 24 bases remaining between them. The CDR3 length is 16 residues. CDR3 DNA sequence: TGCGCCAGCAATCAGGTTCGTCGCCAGGGTCTAGATGGCTACACCTTC. Translated: CASNQVRRQGLDGYTF.

This sequence joins TRBV21-1 and TRBJ1-5. TRBV21-1 is designated a pseudogene. The CDR3 sequence is 15 residues long. The CDR3 is CASSPKGSAGQPQHF. DNA for the CDR3: TGTGCCAGCAGCCCTAAAGGTTCGGCGGGGCAGCCCCAGCATTTT.

The chain uses TRBV25-1 and TRBJ1-2; TRBD1 agrees at 9 bases. There are 14 residues in the CDR3. Trimming cost V 8 bases and J 2 bases; bases outside gene matches: 6. Looked up from germline, CDR1 is MGHDK and CDR2 is SYGVNS. CDR3 DNA: TGTGCCAGCGGGGGACAGGGTGCAAACTATGGCTACACCTTC. It yields the protein CASGGQGANYGYTF.

In this sample, this clone turned up many times. The chain recombines TRBV18 with TRBJ1-5; D is perhaps TRBD1 (6 bases). Germline V gene lookup returns CDR1 KGHSH and CDR2 LQKENI. This CDR3 is 16 amino acids long. Trimming removed 0 bases at V and 5 bases at J, with 14 bases between. The CDR3 reads CASSPPGHSEDQPQHF. In DNA form, the CDR3 reads TGTGCCAGCTCACCACCGGGACATTCGGAGGATCAGCCCCAGCATTTT.

For this clone: This sample includes further DNA sequences coding for the same CDR3. This chain joins TRBV28 and TRBJ1-2; D gene ambiguous. The CDR3 covers 12 residues. Trimming left V 4 bases short and J 2 bases short, with 5 bases between. In germline, CDR1 is MDHEN, CDR2 SYDVKM. CDR3 sequence: CASSSVNYGYTF. In DNA form, the CDR3 reads TGTGCCAGCAGTTCAGTCAACTATGGCTACACCTTC.

This chain links TRBV7-2 with TRBJ1-5; D gene unclear. The V gene lost 4 bases and the J gene lost 10 bases, with 11 bases spanning the gap. The CDR3 consists of 12 residues. Germline loops: CDR1 SGHTA, CDR2 FQGNSA. In nucleotides, the CDR3 is TGTGCCAGCAGCTCGTACAGCGGTCCCCAGCATTTT. This sequence encodes CASSSYSGPQHF.

This chain uses TRBV2 with TRBJ2-7; TRBD2 matches 7 bases. From germline, CDR1 is SNHLY and CDR2 FYNNEI. The CDR3 is 14 amino acids. The junction had 9 bases not matched to a gene; V was cut back by 4 bases and J by 6 bases. CDR3 sequence (DNA): TGTGCCAGCAGTGTTGTAGATTGGGGGGGCGAGCAGTACTTC. This codes for CASSVVDWGGEQYF.

This clone was found a few times. This chain uses TRBV4-2 with TRBJ1-2, with D perhaps TRBD1 (5 bases). Looked up from germline, CDR1 is LGHNA and CDR2 is YNFKEQ. V gave up 4 bases and J gave up 2 bases, with 8 bases separating them. This CDR3 is built from 13 residues. CDR3 protein: CASSPNRNYGYTF. The CDR3 DNA is TGTGCCAGCAGCCCGAACAGGAACTATGGCTACACCTTC.

This clone occurred a few times. This chain links TRBV6-2 or TRBV6-3 with TRBJ2-7, with a possible D match to TRBD1 (6 bases). Germline-derived CDR1 and CDR2 are MNHEY and SVGEGT. CDR3 size: 14 residues. V was shortened by 0 bases and J by 7 bases, with 13 bases between the two germline ends. CDR3 residues: CASSYSTTGREQYF. The CDR3 DNA is TGTGCCAGCAGTTACTCGACCACAGGGCGTGAGCAGTACTTC.

The V and J genes are TRBV24-1 and TRBJ2-1, with a possible D match to TRBD2 (5 bases). Germline loops: CDR1 KGHDR, CDR2 SFDVKD. The V end lost 3 bases, the J end lost 0 bases, and 11 bases lay between the germline ends. The CDR3 sequence is 16 residues long. CDR3 sequence: CATSDPRRNSYNEQFF. The DNA for the CDR3 is TGTGCCACCAGTGATCCGCGGAGGAACTCCTACAATGAGCAGTTCTTC.

CDR3 region: CASSAGGPSGNTIYF. The CDR3 DNA follows: TGTGCCAGCAGCGCCGGCGGGCCCTCTGGAAACACCATATATTTT. This rearrangement joins TRBV9 to TRBJ1-3; D is unclear. CDR3 length: 15 residues. CDR1 is SGDLS and CDR2 is YYNGEE in the germline V gene. Trimming took 3 bases from V and 0 from J, leaving 10 bases between them.

The chain couples TRBV3-1 (or the pseudogene TRBV3-2) to TRBJ2-3; D is perhaps TRBD1 (5 bases). V was shortened by 4 bases and J by 6 bases, with 8 bases between the two germline ends. The germline CDR1 and CDR2 sequences are LGHDT and YNNKEL (reference sequence). The CDR3 length is 12 residues. For the CDR3, the DNA is TGTGCCAGCAGCCCTAAGGGGGATACGCAGTATTTT. This codes for CASSPKGDTQYF.

This chain uses TRBV5-1 with TRBJ2-5, with a possible D match to TRBD2 (6 bases). V was cut by 4 bases and J by 2 bases, with 12 bases left in between. The CDR3 is made up of 14 amino acids. Germline CDR1 reads SGHRS; CDR2 reads YFSETQ. The CDR3 region has the DNA TGCGCCAGCAGCGGTGTGGGGGGTCAAGAGACCCAGTACTTC. This translates into CASSGVGGQETQYF.

The CDR3 loop is CASSLTRLADASYNEQFF. In DNA form, the CDR3 reads TGTGCCAGCAGCTTAACTCGCCTAGCGGATGCATCCTACAATGAGCAGTTCTTC. This chain joins TRBV11-3 and TRBJ2-1, with TRBD2 matching over 7 bases. V lost 2 bases to trimming and J lost 1 base; unmatched junction nucleotides: 11. The CDR3 totals 18 residues. Germline V lookup: CDR1 SGHNT, CDR2 YENEEA.

The chain combines TRBV5-4 with TRBJ2-3; D not resolved. The germline CDR1 and CDR2 sequences are SGHNT and YYREEE (reference sequence). This CDR3 comprises 14 residues. Deletions cut 1 base from V and 2 bases from J, with 8 bases between. The chain's CDR3 is CASSLNSLTDTQYF. The CDR3 DNA reads TGTGCCAGCAGCTTGAACTCTCTCACAGATACGCAGTATTTT.

The chain couples TRBV19 to TRBJ2-7; TRBD1 matches at 8 bases. The J segment lost 0 bases and the V segment lost 3 bases, leaving 4 bases of the junction unmatched. The CDR3 consists of 15 residues. The germline V gene encodes CDR1 LNHDA and CDR2 SQIVND (reference sequence). In DNA, the CDR3 is TGTGCCAGTAGTATTCCTACAGGGGGCTCCTACGAGCAGTACTTC. This encodes CASSIPTGGSYEQYF. The whole variable domain, filled in from reference TRBV19 and TRBJ2-7, reads DGGITQSPKYLFRKEGQNVTLSCEQNLNHDAMYWYRQDPGQGLRLIYYSQIVNDFQKGDIAEGYSVSREKKESFPLTVTSAQKNPTAFYLCASSIPTGGSYEQYFGPGTRLTVT.

V gene TRBV11-1 combines with J gene TRBJ1-1; D possibly corresponds to TRBD1 (6 bases). CDR3 length: 16 residues. Germline CDR1 is SGHAT and CDR2 is FQDESV (reference sequence). The V end lost 3 bases, the J end lost 1 base, and 15 bases lay between the germline ends. The chain's CDR3 is CASSFVAGGRNTEAFF. The CDR3 DNA is TGTGCCAGCAGCTTTGTGGCCGGGGGGCGGAACACTGAAGCTTTCTTT.

The CDR3 DNA reads as TGTGCCAGCAGCCTACACCTGGACAGAAAAGAAGCTTTCTTT. Protein: CASSLHLDRKEAFF. The J gene is TRBJ1-1, the V gene TRBV14; tentative D call: TRBD1 (6 bases). Trimming took 4 bases from V and 8 from J, leaving 17 bases between them. There are 14 residues in the CDR3. Germline values: CDR1 SGHDN, CDR2 FVKESK.